These 18 T cell receptor beta chains were all obtained from the same sample, sequenced in a study of shared clonotypes between healthy human individuals (dated by TCRdb to the early 2020s). For the CD8 naive samples, CD45RO-negative cells were positively selected for CCR7, yielding a CD45RA+CCR7+ population from which TemRA cells were excluded. Libraries were constructed by the immunoSEQ multiplex PCR assay. TCRdb provides this immuneACCESS table in a form limited to in-frame rearrangements. Some clones are lacking; in checked studies, under half of them reflect an unresolved V gene, and why the rest are absent is not known. The sample table holds roughly 2.1 million clones, of which 90% to 95% were seen once. Of the sample, under 2% falls within the top ten clones. The sequencing sample was made of naive CD8+ T cells from PBMCs. According to the study, the label for this sample's cell subset or site signals: CD45RA+CCR7+. The receptors originated from a man aged 18 to 35 in good health. Some clones in this sample may be carry-over from other donors' samples.

The J gene is TRBJ2-7, the V gene TRBV6-6; 9 bases align to TRBD2. The CDR3 is 12 amino acids. The germline V gene encodes CDR1 MNHNY and CDR2 SVGAGI (reference sequence). The trim removed 6 bases at V and 6 bases at J, leaving 3 bases unmatched. The CDR3 nucleotides read TGTGCCAGCAGAACGGGACTAGCCGAGCAGTACTTC. Translating gives CASRTGLAEQYF.

This clone was counted only a few times. The CDR3 protein is CATSRGRGVTEAFF. CDR3 coding DNA: TGTGCCACCAGCAGAGGCAGGGGAGTCACTGAAGCTTTCTTT. This chain links TRBV15 with TRBJ1-1; D might be TRBD1 (6 bases). CDR3 length equals 14 residues. In germline, CDR1 is LNHNV, CDR2 YYDKDF (reference sequence). V was pared by 1 base and J by 4 bases, with 10 bases between.

The chain carries TRBV9 and TRBJ2-1; 12 bases line up with TRBD2. CDR1 and CDR2 from the germline V gene are SGDLS and YYNGEE. Trimming at V came to 1 base and at J to 0 bases, leaving 11 bases not matched to a gene. CDR3 length: 20 residues. The CDR3 reads CASSVSGLAGGIGSYNEQFF. The CDR3 region has the DNA TGTGCCAGCAGCGTATCGGGGCTAGCGGGAGGGATAGGCTCCTACAATGAGCAGTTCTTC.

The chain combines TRBV27 with TRBJ2-2, with D possibly TRBD2 on 6 matching bases. The V gene lost 4 bases and the J gene lost 4 bases, with 10 bases spanning the gap. Germline V lookup: CDR1 MNHEY, CDR2 SMNVEV (reference sequence). The CDR3 has 14 residues. The CDR3 protein is CASSSGLLTGELFF. The CDR3 bases are TGTGCCAGCAGTTCGGGACTCCTCACCGGGGAGCTGTTTTTT.

V is TRBV4-2 and J is TRBJ2-7; TRBD1 matches at 7 bases. Germline V gene lookup returns CDR1 LGHNA and CDR2 YNFKEQ. V trimming: 5 bases; J trimming: 5 bases; junction bases outside the gene matches: 12. The CDR3 length is 15 residues. The CDR3 region has the DNA TGTGCCAGCAGCGGCCGGGACAGCCAGCCTAACGAGCAGTACTTC. Its translation is CASSGRDSQPNEQYF.

V and J are TRBV29-1 and TRBJ2-1; no definite D call. The germline CDR1 and CDR2 sequences are SQVTM and ANQGSEA. V was cut by 6 bases and J by 8 bases, with 23 bases left in between. This CDR3 spans 15 amino acids. The CDR3 coding sequence is TGCAGCGTGACCCTCTTGGCCGCCCTGGGCGATGAGCAGTTCTTC. This gives the protein CSVTLLAALGDEQFF.

The V call is TRBV7-8, the J call TRBJ2-3, with D tentatively TRBD1 (6 bases). V was clipped by 0 bases and J by 2 bases, with 15 bases between them. This CDR3 is built from 17 residues. The germline gives CDR1 SGHVS, CDR2 FQNEAQ. The CDR3 coding sequence is TGTGCCAGCAGCTTAGCGGGACACCCGCCCGACACAGATACGCAGTATTTT. Residues: CASSLAGHPPDTDTQYF.

The chain carries TRBV7-9 and TRBJ2-3; the match to TRBD1 covers 8 bases. The V and J ends lost 5 bases and 4 bases, in that order; junction bases with no gene match: 5. In germline, CDR1 is SEHNR, CDR2 FQNEAQ (reference sequence). The CDR3 is 14 amino acids. The CDR3 DNA is TGTGCCAGCAGCGGCCCAGGGGGCGCAGATACGCAGTATTTT. Translating gives CASSGPGGADTQYF.

This chain uses TRBV5-1 with TRBJ2-7, with 8 bases fitting TRBD2. Trimming took 3 bases from V and 0 from J; bases not matched to a gene: 5. The length of the CDR3 is 15 residues. Germline V gives CDR1 SGHRS, CDR2 YFSETQ. The CDR3 reads CASSYGGAASYEQYF. The CDR3 bases are TGCGCCAGCAGCTACGGGGGGGCGGCCTCCTACGAGCAGTACTTC.

CDR3 sequence: CASSLHSGPVAGELFF. CDR3 nucleotide sequence: TGTGCCAGCAGCTTACACTCGGGACCCGTCGCCGGGGAGCTGTTTTTT. The chain carries TRBV7-2 and TRBJ2-2; D assignment may be TRBD1 or TRBD2 (5 bases each). Germline lookup yields CDR1 SGHTA and CDR2 FQGNSA. CDR3 length equals 16 residues. V was trimmed by 2 bases and J by 6 bases, leaving 16 bases between them.

The V gene is TRBV4-1, the J gene TRBJ2-1, with 13 positions matching TRBD2. Germline trimming cut 1 base from V and 5 bases from J; bases unmatched to any gene: 5. Germline loops: CDR1 MGHRA, CDR2 YSYEKL. This CDR3 region has 17 residues. The CDR3, as DNA: TGCGCCAGCAGCCAAGGACTAGCGGGAGGAATTCACAATGAGCAGTTCTTC. Residues: CASSQGLAGGIHNEQFF.

This chain joins TRBV9 and TRBJ2-1, with TRBD2 matching over 10 bases. This CDR3 spans 13 amino acids. V trimming: 10 bases; J trimming: 8 bases; junction bases outside the gene matches: 9. The germline V gene has CDR1 SGDLS and CDR2 YYNGEE. The CDR3 spells CAWGSGRADEQFF. CDR3 sequence (DNA): TGTGCCTGGGGAAGCGGGAGGGCCGATGAGCAGTTCTTC.

J is TRBJ2-1 and V is TRBV27; D possibly uses TRBD1 or TRBD2 (5 bases each). The V gene's germline CDR1 is MNHEY and CDR2 SMNVEV (reference sequence). The CDR3 loop spans 19 amino acids. The ends were cut back, 6 bases at V and 0 bases at J, with 24 bases in the middle. The CDR3 region is CASSGLFRDEESSYNEQFF. In nucleotides, the CDR3 is TGTGCCAGCAGCGGACTTTTCCGGGACGAAGAAAGCTCCTACAATGAGCAGTTCTTC.

The chain links TRBV7-9 to TRBJ1-2, with 9 bases aligning to TRBD1. Losses at the gene ends were 5 bases for V and 6 bases for J; bases not matched to a gene: 16. CDR1 and CDR2 from the germline V gene are SEHNR and FQNEAQ (reference sequence). This CDR3 comprises 17 residues. This CDR3 reads CASSTGYRGRGQNGYTF. DNA for the CDR3: TGTGCCAGCAGCACGGGTTACAGGGGGCGAGGACAAAATGGCTACACCTTC.

J is TRBJ2-5 and V is TRBV7-9; D may match TRBD1 or TRBD2 (6 bases each). This CDR3 contains 15 residues. Per the germline V gene, CDR1 is SEHNR and CDR2 is FQNEAQ (reference sequence). Trimming removed 4 bases at V and 5 bases at J, with 17 bases between. As DNA, the CDR3 is TGTGCCAGCAGCTCTCGACGGGGGCTGGAGGAGACCCAGTACTTC. Translating it yields CASSSRRGLEETQYF.

This chain links TRBV27 with TRBJ1-2; maybe TRBD1 (6 bases). The CDR3 is 13 amino acids. Trimming removed 1 base at V and 8 bases at J, with 11 bases between. Germline CDR1 is MNHEY and CDR2 is SMNVEV (reference sequence). As DNA, the CDR3 is TGTGCCAGCAGTTTATGGGACATAGGAGGCTACACCTTC. Residues: CASSLWDIGGYTF.

The chain links TRBV19 to TRBJ2-7; 10 nucleotides align to TRBD1. Germline V lookup: CDR1 LNHDA, CDR2 SQIVND (reference sequence). The CDR3 is 15 amino acids. J lost 1 base, V lost 6 bases, and 6 bases had no gene match. CDR3 sequence: CASSRDRGPSYEQYF. In nucleotides, the CDR3 is TGTGCCAGTAGCAGAGACAGGGGGCCTTCCTACGAGCAGTACTTC.

The gene calls are TRBV15 and TRBJ2-1; the match to TRBD2 covers 8 bases. Germline CDR1 reads LNHNV; CDR2 reads YYDKDF (reference sequence). The CDR3 spans 21 residues. Unmatched junction bases numbered 23, after V lost 0 bases and J lost 7 bases. In DNA form, the CDR3 reads TGTGCCACCAGCAGAGATCGAGAAGGACTAGCAGCCTTAGGGGTCTGGAATGAGCAGTTCTTC. Translation: CATSRDREGLAALGVWNEQFF.